This T cell receptor beta chain was sequenced in a study of regulatory T cells in long-lasting Graves disease. Sample time point: newly diagnosed GD, antithyroid drugs for less than 3 months. Extracted RNA from PBMCs served as the source of the TCR library. CDR3 regions were amplified by Arm-PCR using iRepertoire HTBI primers to build TCR beta libraries. Authors' processing steps: Spanning all samples, the identified segments comprised 60 to 80 TRBV and some 15 TRBJ. TCRdb reprocessed the multiplex PCR reads with MiXCR, giving one entry per CDR3 protein. The V and J calls were not made by the authors but by TCRdb's processing. The profile shows over 350,000 distinct CDR3 sequences, 13% to 15% of them singletons. Germline CDR1 and CDR2: MDHEN and SYDVKM. The ends lost 5 bases at V and 5 bases at J; junction bases unmatched: 8. The CDR3 loop spans 15 amino acids. Study results and caveats: Persistent patients shared some 2,500 public clonotypes among themselves. Newly diagnosed patients shared fewer, at some 900.

There are many counts of this clonotype. Its antigen remains unknown. These records were also assigned to another study, of T cells in Graves' hyperthyroidism and ophthalmopathy. That report adds: Most clonotypes that expanded in the thyroid above 0.001 also showed up in blood.

This receptor was taken from a woman in her 50s with Graves disease. The sample was peripheral blood mononuclear cells (PBMCs), taken at new diagnosis, from a patient treated with antithyroid drugs. The genes are TRBV28 and TRBJ2-5; 10 nucleotides match TRBD2. The CDR3 reads CASSDLAGARETQYF. For the CDR3, the DNA is TGTGCCAGCAGTGACCTAGCGGGAGCTAGGGAGACCCAGTACTTC. Variable domain in full (rest from reference TRBV28 and TRBJ2-5): DVKVTQSSRYLVKRTGEKVFLECVQDMDHENMFWYRQDPGLGLRLIYFSYDVKMKEKGDIPEGYSVSREKKERFSLILESASTNQTSMYLCASSDLAGARETQYFGPGTRLLVL.